The table lists the clone carrying this T cell receptor (beta chain) with many counts. These data are taken from a study of Graves' ophthalmopathy and Graves' hyperthyroidism. Amplification from RNA transcripts yielded the TCR beta CDR3 regions. First-round RT-PCR relied on HTBI primers, and a second-round multiplex PCR came next. TCRdb re-called the multiplex PCR reads through MiXCR, storing one row per CDR3 protein. The sample shows hundreds of thousands of distinct CDR3 sequences, roughly two fifths of them seen only once. V dropped 7 bases and J dropped 2; count of bases not matched to a gene: 6. The CDR3 runs 14 residues. Looked up from germline, CDR1 is SNHLY and CDR2 is FYNNEI.

Sequenced input: peripheral blood. This TCR was sampled from an adult man with Graves' ophthalmopathy. The J gene is TRBJ1-2, the V gene TRBV2, with 8 bases aligning to TRBD1. CDR3 bases: TGTGCCAGCACCGGACAGGGAACGAACTATGGCTACACCTTC. Its protein product is CASTGQGTNYGYTF.